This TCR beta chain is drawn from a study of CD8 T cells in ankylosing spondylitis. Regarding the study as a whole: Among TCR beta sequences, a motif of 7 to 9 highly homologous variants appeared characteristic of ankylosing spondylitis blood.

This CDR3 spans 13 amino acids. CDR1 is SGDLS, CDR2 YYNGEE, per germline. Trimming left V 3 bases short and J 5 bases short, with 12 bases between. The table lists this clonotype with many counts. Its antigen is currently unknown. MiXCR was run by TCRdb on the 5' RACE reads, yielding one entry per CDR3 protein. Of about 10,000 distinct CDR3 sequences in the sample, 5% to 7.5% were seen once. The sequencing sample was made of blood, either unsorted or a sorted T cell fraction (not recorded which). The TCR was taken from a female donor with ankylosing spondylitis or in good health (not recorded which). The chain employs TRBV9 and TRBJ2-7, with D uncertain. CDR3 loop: CASSDDIYHEQYF. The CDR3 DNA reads TGTGCCAGCAGCGACGACATTTACCACGAGCAGTACTTC.